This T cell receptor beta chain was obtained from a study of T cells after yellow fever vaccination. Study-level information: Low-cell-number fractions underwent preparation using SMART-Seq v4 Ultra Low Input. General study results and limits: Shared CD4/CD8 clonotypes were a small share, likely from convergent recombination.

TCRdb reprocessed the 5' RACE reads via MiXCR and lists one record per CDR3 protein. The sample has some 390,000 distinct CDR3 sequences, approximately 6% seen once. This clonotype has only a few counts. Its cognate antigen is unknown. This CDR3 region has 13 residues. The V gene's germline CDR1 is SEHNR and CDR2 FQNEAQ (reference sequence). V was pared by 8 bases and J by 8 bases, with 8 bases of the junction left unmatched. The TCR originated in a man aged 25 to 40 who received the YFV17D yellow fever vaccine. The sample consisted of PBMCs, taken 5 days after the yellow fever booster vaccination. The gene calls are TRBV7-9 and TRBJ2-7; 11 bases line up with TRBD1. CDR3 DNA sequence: TGTGCCAGCCAAGGACAGGGGGCCCAGAAGCAGTACTTC. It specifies CASQGQGAQKQYF.